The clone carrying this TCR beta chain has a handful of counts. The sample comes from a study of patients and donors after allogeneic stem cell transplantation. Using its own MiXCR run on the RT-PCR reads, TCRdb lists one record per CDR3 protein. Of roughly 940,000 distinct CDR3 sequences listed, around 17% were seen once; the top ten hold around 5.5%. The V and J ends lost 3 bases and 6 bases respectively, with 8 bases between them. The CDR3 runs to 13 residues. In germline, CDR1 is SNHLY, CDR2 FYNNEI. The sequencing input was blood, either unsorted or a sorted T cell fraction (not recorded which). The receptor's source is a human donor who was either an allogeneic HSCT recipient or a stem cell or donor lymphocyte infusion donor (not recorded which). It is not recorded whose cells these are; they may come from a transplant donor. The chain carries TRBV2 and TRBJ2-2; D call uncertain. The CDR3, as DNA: TGTGCCAGCAGTGACCACACTCCCGGGGAGCTGTTTTTT. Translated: CASSDHTPGELFF. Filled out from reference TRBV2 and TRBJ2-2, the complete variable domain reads EPEVTQTPSHQVTQMGQEVILRCVPISNHLYFYWYRQILGQKVEFLVSFYNNEISEKSEIFDDQFSVERPDGSNFTLKIRSTKLEDSAMYFCASSDHTPGELFFGEGSRLTVL.